The sample holds one count of the clone carrying this TCR beta chain. Measured with immunoSEQ multiplex PCR; TCRdb has only the in-frame clones, and not every one. The sample has 89,000 or so clones; roughly nine tenths are singletons. The V gene's germline CDR1 is LNHDA and CDR2 SQIVND (reference sequence). Trimming at V came to 4 bases and at J to 2 bases, leaving 2 bases not matched to a gene. CDR3 length: 15 amino acids. The data were obtained in a study of T cell changes during pregnancy in multiple sclerosis. The material was PBMCs, obtained in the first trimester of pregnancy. The gene calls are TRBV19 and TRBJ2-1, with 10 positions matching TRBD2. This receptor was identified in a female donor in good health, serving as a control in a pregnancy study. Some clones in this sample may be carry-over from other donors' samples. CDR3 bases: TGTGCCAGTAGTACGAGCGGGGGGGCCTACAATGAGCAGTTCTTC. Amino acids: CASSTSGGAYNEQFF.